This entry lists 30 T cell receptor beta chains sequenced from one sample in a study of T cell responses to AZD1222 COVID-19 vaccine. Libraries were prepared by immunoSEQ multiplex PCR; TCRdb keeps only in-frame clonotypes and omits some of them. The sample lists some 160,000 clones; 80% to 95% were seen once. The sequencing used peripheral blood, collected on day 0 of AZD1222 vaccination. These receptors were taken from an adult in good health.

V gene TRBV27 combines with J gene TRBJ2-1; 12 bases match TRBD2. In germline, CDR1 is MNHEY, CDR2 SMNVEV (reference sequence). V lost 5 bases, J lost 2 bases, and 1 base stayed unmatched. The CDR3 covers 15 residues. The CDR3 DNA reads as TGTGCCAGCAGTCTAGCGGGAGGGGCCTACAATGAGCAGTTCTTC. Its protein product is CASSLAGGAYNEQFF.

The gene calls are TRBV27 and TRBJ2-7; TRBD2 agrees at 7 bases. V trimming: 7 bases; J trimming: 3 bases; junction bases outside the gene matches: 9. The CDR3 covers 14 residues. Germline values: CDR1 MNHEY, CDR2 SMNVEV (reference sequence). The CDR3 protein is CASKESGMSYEQYF. CDR3 sequence (DNA): TGTGCCAGCAAAGAGAGCGGGATGAGCTACGAGCAGTACTTC.

The gene calls are TRBV5-8 and TRBJ1-5, with no clear D. The V gene lost 3 bases and the J gene lost 0 bases, with 10 bases spanning the gap. This CDR3 comprises 15 residues. Germline CDR1 is SGHTS and CDR2 is YDEGEE. The CDR3 nucleotides are TGTGCCAGCAGCTCGCGTTCATATAGCAATCAGCCCCAGCATTTT. It specifies CASSSRSYSNQPQHF.

This clone has only a few counts. The V gene is TRBV5-1, the J gene TRBJ2-7, with TRBD2 identical over 10 bases. J gave up 4 bases and V 4 bases, and 14 bases lay outside the gene matches. The length of the CDR3 is 17 residues. CDR1 and CDR2 (germline): SGHRS, YFSETQ. CDR3 sequence reads: CASSPRGAGGPAYEQYF. CDR3 nucleotide sequence: TGCGCCAGCAGCCCACGTGGAGCGGGAGGGCCAGCTTACGAGCAGTACTTC.

This chain uses TRBV29-1 with TRBJ2-7; D is uncertain. V was cut by 4 bases and J by 4 bases, with 14 bases left in between. This CDR3 is built from 13 residues. CDR1 is SQVTM and CDR2 is ANQGSEA in the germline V gene. This CDR3 is CSVGYGYGYEQYF. CDR3 nucleotide sequence: TGCAGCGTTGGATATGGCTATGGGTACGAGCAGTACTTC.

This chain joins TRBV30 and TRBJ1-4; TRBD1 might be the D (6 bases). Germline CDR1 and CDR2: GTSNPN and SVGIG (reference sequence). The CDR3 has 15 amino acids. V dropped 5 bases and J dropped 3 bases, with 16 bases sitting between them. CDR3 residues: CAWGRGGTANEKLFF. The CDR3 DNA reads as TGTGCCTGGGGCAGGGGAGGAACAGCTAATGAAAAACTGTTTTTT.

The V and J genes are TRBV27 and TRBJ2-2; D might be TRBD2 (5 bases). This CDR3 comprises 15 residues. CDR1 MNHEY and CDR2 SMNVEV come from the germline V gene (reference sequence). The ends were cut back, 3 bases at V and 2 bases at J, with 10 bases in the middle. This CDR3 reads CASSLRAFNTGELFF. The CDR3 nucleotides are TGTGCCAGCAGTTTGAGGGCCTTCAACACCGGGGAGCTGTTTTTT.

Only one count was recorded for this clone. In the same sample, other DNA sequences code for this CDR3. This chain joins TRBV5-1 and TRBJ2-2, with 9 bases lining up with TRBD1. The V gene's germline CDR1 is SGHRS and CDR2 YFSETQ. This CDR3 has 14 amino acids. The J segment lost 5 bases and the V segment lost 3 bases, leaving 2 bases of the junction unmatched. The CDR3 DNA reads TGCGCCAGCAGCTGGGGACAGGGAACCGGGGAGCTGTTTTTT. It is translated as CASSWGQGTGELFF.

J is TRBJ1-5 and V is TRBV6-2 or TRBV6-3; 7 bases align to TRBD1. V lost 5 bases, J lost 5 bases, and 3 bases stayed unmatched. The CDR3 extends over 13 amino acids. Germline loops: CDR1 MNHEY, CDR2 SVGEGT. In DNA form, the CDR3 reads TGTGCCAGCAGTGTGCAGGGGGATCAGCCCCAGCATTTT. Its translation is CASSVQGDQPQHF.

The rearrangement joins TRBV6-2 or TRBV6-3 to TRBJ1-1, with D perhaps TRBD1 (6 bases). Germline loops: CDR1 MNHEY, CDR2 SVGEGT. Trimming took 2 bases from V and 6 from J, leaving 10 bases between them. The CDR3 is made up of 13 amino acids. CDR3 region: CASSYPRGPEAFF. CDR3 nucleotides: TGTGCCAGCAGTTACCCCAGGGGCCCTGAAGCTTTCTTT.

In this sample, this clone turned up many times. The CDR3 protein is CACKLRGREGGYTF. The CDR3 bases are TGTGCCTGCAAATTAAGAGGCAGGGAGGGTGGCTACACCTTC. The V gene is TRBV7-8, the J gene TRBJ1-2; D is perhaps TRBD1 (5 bases). The CDR3 sequence is 14 residues long. Trimming stripped 11 bases from V and 7 bases from J, with 23 bases between. Germline CDR1 is SGHVS and CDR2 is FQNEAQ.

As concerns this clone: Germline and junction disagree at one end, which may indicate a read error. The chain joins TRBV6-5 to TRBJ1-2; D perhaps matches TRBD1 (5 bases). The CDR3 is 12 amino acids. Germline CDR1 is MNHEY and CDR2 is SVGAGI. As DNA, the CDR3 is TGTGCCAGCAGTTTTGCCAGGGCGGTCCCCAGCTTC. Protein: CASSFARAVPSF.

This clone has only one observation. The rearrangement uses TRBV19 and TRBJ1-1; 10 bases agree with TRBD1. The V gene end was trimmed by 8 bases and the J gene end by 3 bases; junction bases not matched to a gene: 0. Germline V gene data show CDR1 as LNHDA and CDR2 as SQIVND (reference sequence). This CDR3 is built from 12 residues. The CDR3 nucleotides read TGTGCCAGTGGGACAGGGGACACTGAAGCTTTCTTT. As protein: CASGTGDTEAFF.

CDR3 in DNA: TGCAGTGCTAGTTTTCGAGAGACCCAGTACTTC. It is translated as CSASFRETQYF. This chain uses TRBV20-1 with TRBJ2-5, with D uncertain. The CDR3 is 11 residues long. V shed 3 bases and J shed 4 bases, with 6 bases lying between them. CDR1 and CDR2 (germline): DFQATT, SNEGSKA (reference sequence).

This clone was recorded only once. This chain uses TRBV19 with TRBJ1-2; D uncertain. Per germline, CDR1 LNHDA and CDR2 SQIVND (reference sequence). This CDR3 spans 13 amino acids. The V end was cut by 6 bases, the J end by 0 bases, with 8 bases between. CDR3: CASSLQANYGYTF. The CDR3 DNA sequence: TGTGCCAGTAGCTTACAAGCTAACTATGGCTACACCTTC.

The V and J genes are TRBV5-1 and TRBJ1-1, with 7 nucleotides matching TRBD1. Germline values: CDR1 SGHRS, CDR2 YFSETQ. This CDR3 is 15 amino acids long. After removal of 2 bases from V and 3 bases from J, the junction contained 7 bases not matched to a gene. The CDR3, as DNA: TGCGCCAGCAGCTTAACCGGGACAGAGTACACTGAAGCTTTCTTT. This codes for CASSLTGTEYTEAFF.

The gene calls are TRBV7-8 and TRBJ1-1; no reliable D call. Germline V gene lookup returns CDR1 SGHVS and CDR2 FQNEAQ. The CDR3 is made up of 15 amino acids. V was shortened by 0 bases and J by 1 base, with 9 bases between the two germline ends. The CDR3 bases are TGTGCCAGCAGCTTAGCGACCCCAGGGAACACTGAAGCTTTCTTT. The encoded protein is CASSLATPGNTEAFF.

CDR3 loop: CASSYTPGYGYTF. CDR3 nucleotide sequence: TGTGCCAGCAGCTACACCCCGGGCTATGGCTACACCTTC. The J gene is TRBJ1-2, the V gene TRBV5-6, with D uncertain. CDR3 length: 13 residues. Germline-derived CDR1 and CDR2 are SGHDT and YYEEEE. V was pared by 3 bases and J by 4 bases, with 10 bases between.

This chain connects TRBV11-2 to TRBJ1-2; no clear D gene. The CDR3 totals 16 residues. Germline CDR1 reads SGHAT; CDR2 reads FQNNGV. Trimming shortened V by 5 bases and J by 5 bases, and 21 bases separated the two germline ends. The CDR3 region is CASSPLSRRGNYGYTF. The CDR3 region has the DNA TGTGCCAGCAGCCCGCTCTCCCGTAGAGGGAATTATGGCTACACCTTC.

The V call is TRBV19, the J call TRBJ2-2; D is tentatively TRBD1 or TRBD2 (5 bases each). V was shortened by 7 bases and J by 4 bases, with 13 bases between the two germline ends. The CDR3 covers 14 residues. In germline, CDR1 is LNHDA, CDR2 SQIVND (reference sequence). Here the CDR3 reads CASNSGTGTGELFF. CDR3 DNA: TGTGCCAGTAACTCCGGGACCGGCACCGGGGAGCTGTTTTTT.

The V call is TRBV30, the J call TRBJ2-5; no clear D. The CDR3 contains 13 residues. Deletions cut 0 bases from V and 2 bases from J, with 7 bases between. Germline CDR1 and CDR2: GTSNPN and SVGIG (reference sequence). The CDR3 here is CAWSVGIQETQYF. CDR3 bases: TGTGCCTGGAGTGTAGGGATTCAAGAGACCCAGTACTTC.

J is TRBJ2-7 and V is TRBV18; no clear D gene. The CDR3 runs to 14 residues. With 2 bases removed from V and 0 bases from J, the gap between germline ends came to 8 bases. Germline V lookup: CDR1 KGHSH, CDR2 LQKENI. The CDR3 DNA reads TGTGCCAGCTCACCAAGTAGGGCCTCCTACGAGCAGTACTTC. It translates to CASSPSRASYEQYF. The whole variable domain, remainder taken from reference TRBV18 and TRBJ2-7, is NAGVMQNPRHLVRRRGQEARLRCSPMKGHSHVYWYRQLPEEGLKFMVYLQKENIIDESGMPKERFSAEFPKEGPSILRIQQVVRGDSAAYFCASSPSRASYEQYFGPGTRLTVT.

V is TRBV10-1 and J is TRBJ2-3, with 8 bases fitting TRBD2. Trimming took 2 bases from V and 3 from J; bases not matched to a gene: 1. CDR3 size: 14 residues. From germline, CDR1 is WNHNN and CDR2 SYGVQD (reference sequence). CDR3 loop: CASSEERETDTQYF. The DNA of the CDR3 is TGCGCCAGCAGTGAGGAGCGGGAGACAGATACGCAGTATTTT.

The rearrangement joins TRBV6-5 to TRBJ2-3; D perhaps matches TRBD2 (6 bases). V dropped 6 bases and J dropped 5 bases, with 15 bases sitting between them. The germline gives CDR1 MNHEY, CDR2 SVGAGI. This CDR3 spans 14 amino acids. The CDR3 sequence is CASRPTWGVDTQYF. CDR3 nucleotide sequence: TGTGCCAGCAGACCTACTTGGGGGGTAGATACGCAGTATTTT.

The chain employs TRBV5-4 and TRBJ1-2; D remains unclear. V lost 4 bases and J 1 base, leaving 17 bases between the germline ends. This CDR3 has 16 residues. Germline CDR1 reads SGHNT; CDR2 reads YYREEE (reference sequence). CDR3 bases: TGTGCCAGCAGCCCTCCTCGGGAGATGATTAACTATGGCTACACCTTC. Its translation: CASSPPREMINYGYTF.

The rearrangement joins TRBV30 to TRBJ1-5; maybe TRBD1 (5 bases). V was shortened by 4 bases and J by 7 bases, with 14 bases between the two germline ends. This CDR3 spans 13 amino acids. In germline, CDR1 is GTSNPN, CDR2 SVGIG (reference sequence). CDR3 DNA sequence: TGTGCCTGGAAGGGACCGGGCGAACAGCCCCAGCATTTT. Its translation is CAWKGPGEQPQHF.

J is TRBJ1-1 and V is TRBV12-3 or TRBV12-4; a possible D gene is TRBD1 (5 bases). Between the trimmed V and J ends, which lost 2 bases and 7 bases, there was a span of 5 bases. The CDR3 loop spans 11 amino acids. The CDR3 region has the DNA TGTGCCAGCAGTTTAAGGGGTGAAGCTTTCTTT. This gives the protein CASSLRGEAFF.

The chain is built from TRBV6-5 and TRBJ1-3; D possibly corresponds to TRBD1 (5 bases). V lost 10 bases and J lost 0, with 13 bases in between. This CDR3 is built from 14 residues. In germline, CDR1 is MNHEY, CDR2 SVGAGI. CDR3 loop: CATSYQGSGNTIYF. The CDR3 DNA follows: TGTGCCACCTCCTACCAGGGCTCTGGAAACACCATATATTTT.

The rearrangement links TRBV6-5 to TRBJ1-1; D uncertain. Trimming removed 3 bases from V and 3 bases from J, with 11 bases in between. This CDR3 spans 14 amino acids. Germline CDR1 reads MNHEY; CDR2 reads SVGAGI. CDR3 coding DNA: TGTGCCAGCAGTTATGGGAGGAGGGACACTGAAGCTTTCTTT. Amino acids: CASSYGRRDTEAFF.

The chain joins TRBV5-1 to TRBJ1-5; no reliable D call. Trimming stripped 5 bases from V and 2 bases from J, with 14 bases between. Germline V gene data show CDR1 as SGHRS and CDR2 as YFSETQ. The CDR3 runs 15 residues. In nucleotides, the CDR3 is TGCGCCAGCAGGGAACTCTGGGAGGGCAATCAGCCCCAGCATTTT. Translation: CASRELWEGNQPQHF. The full variable domain, rest sourced from reference TRBV5-1 and TRBJ1-5, is KAGVTQTPRYLIKTRGQQVTLSCSPISGHRSVSWYQQTPGQGLQFLFEYFSETQRNKGNFPGRFSGRQFSNSRSEMNVSTLELGDSALYLCASRELWEGNQPQHFGDGTRLSIL.